This passage covers 10 T cell receptor beta chains from one sample sequenced in a study of sequential checkpoint blockade in melanoma. Treatment given: randomized to nivolumab then ipilimumab (arm A) or the reverse (arm B). The table came from immunoSEQ multiplex PCR; TCRdb's copy has only in-frame clones and leaves some out. The sample yields around 10,000 clones, around 73% seen once. The starting material was CD8+ T cells sorted from blood (inferred from file names), obtained from a patient given nivolumab and ipilimumab in sequence. Receptors were obtained from a human donor with melanoma.

This clone was observed once. V gene TRBV27 combines with J gene TRBJ2-1, with 11 positions matching TRBD1. V was clipped by 6 bases and J by 6 bases; unmatched bases: 7. CDR3 length: 15 amino acids. Germline CDR1 is MNHEY and CDR2 is SMNVEV (reference sequence). CDR3 loop: CASSAGTGGRNEQFF. DNA for the CDR3: TGTGCCAGCAGCGCCGGGACAGGGGGGCGCAATGAGCAGTTCTTC.

CDR3 nucleotides: TGTGCCAGCGGGGTTAGCGACTACGAGCAGTACTTC. It is translated as CASGVSDYEQYF. The J gene is TRBJ2-7, the V gene TRBV9, with D possibly matching TRBD2 (5 bases). The ends were cut back, 7 bases at V and 3 bases at J, with 11 bases in the middle. Germline V gene data show CDR1 as SGDLS and CDR2 as YYNGEE. The CDR3 spans 12 residues.

The J gene is TRBJ1-2, the V gene TRBV27; TRBD1 agrees at 9 bases. The CDR3 runs 13 residues. J lost 6 bases, V lost 7 bases, and 6 bases had no gene match. CDR1 and CDR2 (germline): MNHEY, SMNVEV (reference sequence). CDR3 amino acids: CASTADRGHGYTF. As DNA, the CDR3 is TGTGCCAGCACCGCGGACAGGGGACATGGCTACACCTTC.

This clone was recorded once. The chain carries TRBV11-2 and TRBJ2-3, with D perhaps matching TRBD2 (5 bases). V lost 5 bases and J lost 3, with 9 bases in between. This CDR3 has 13 residues. Germline CDR1 SGHAT, CDR2 FQNNGV. Here the CDR3 reads CASSTTRTDTQYF. The CDR3 region has the DNA TGTGCCAGCAGCACCACTAGAACAGATACGCAGTATTTT.

The chain is built from TRBV2 and TRBJ1-2; D gene uncertain. V lost 4 bases to trimming and J lost 2 bases, with 5 bases between them. Germline V gene sequence: CDR1 SNHLY, CDR2 FYNNEI. The CDR3 runs to 12 residues. CDR3 DNA sequence: TGTGCCAGCAGTGGGGCCAACTATGGCTACACCTTC. This translates into CASSGANYGYTF.

In this sample, this clone turned up once. The rearrangement links TRBV5-1 to TRBJ2-1; possible D gene TRBD1, 5 bases. Germline CDR1 and CDR2: SGHRS and YFSETQ. CDR3 size: 14 residues. The ends were cut back, 4 bases at V and 0 bases at J, with 8 bases in the middle. CDR3 protein: CASSATVSYNEQFF. The CDR3 coding sequence is TGCGCCAGCAGCGCGACAGTCTCCTACAATGAGCAGTTCTTC.

The V call is TRBV4-2, the J call TRBJ2-1; maybe TRBD2 (5 bases). This CDR3 is built from 12 residues. The V end lost 8 bases, the J end lost 9 bases, and 14 bases lay between the germline ends. Per germline, CDR1 LGHNA and CDR2 YNFKEQ. The CDR3 here is CASESRGAEQFF. In DNA, the CDR3 is TGTGCCAGCGAATCCCGGGGAGCTGAGCAGTTCTTC.

The rearrangement joins TRBV10-1 to TRBJ2-5; D unclear. The J call is doubtful: the DNA matches TRBJ2-7 better. The CDR3 has 12 amino acids. Germline V lookup: CDR1 WNHNN, CDR2 SYGVQD (reference sequence). The CDR3 DNA reads as TGCGCCAGCAGTGCCGACATGTACGAGCAGTACTTC. Protein sequence: CASSADMYEQYF.

V usage is TRBV9 and J usage is TRBJ2-7; 9 bases align to TRBD2. The CDR3 consists of 13 residues. Germline V gene lookup returns CDR1 SGDLS and CDR2 YYNGEE. V lost 6 bases to trimming and J lost 5 bases; unmatched junction nucleotides: 6. CDR3 coding DNA: TGTGCCAGCAATGGCGGGGGGGTTGACGAGCAGTACTTC. This codes for CASNGGGVDEQYF.

This clone was detected only once. The gene calls are TRBV9 and TRBJ2-1, with 7 nucleotides matching TRBD2. Germline V gene lookup returns CDR1 SGDLS and CDR2 YYNGEE. With V trimmed by 0 bases and J by 0 bases, 3 bases remained unmatched. The CDR3 totals 16 residues. This CDR3 reads CASSVGGGYSYNEQFF. CDR3 coding DNA: TGTGCCAGCAGCGTAGGGGGGGGGTACTCCTACAATGAGCAGTTCTTC.